This T cell receptor beta chain came from a study of blood T cells in healthy people across ages. A second about 7 to 12 cycle PCR used barcoded and J-beta primers. TCRdb re-called the 5' RACE reads with MiXCR, one entry per CDR3 protein. The sample includes 350,000 to 450,000 distinct CDR3 sequences, roughly half seen only once; the top ten take around 53%. The specimen sequenced was blood. This TCR came from a man aged 60 to 75 in good health.

The CDR3 nucleotides are TGCAGTGCTAGAGCATTAGCGGGAGGGCCATCAAAGACAGATACGCAGTATTTT. It yields the protein CSARALAGGPSKTDTQYF. The V gene is TRBV20-1, the J gene TRBJ2-3; 11 nucleotides match TRBD2. The germline V gene encodes CDR1 DFQATT and CDR2 SNEGSKA (reference sequence). V shed 1 base, J shed 3 bases, and the junction held 12 bases outside the gene matches. This CDR3 has 18 amino acids.